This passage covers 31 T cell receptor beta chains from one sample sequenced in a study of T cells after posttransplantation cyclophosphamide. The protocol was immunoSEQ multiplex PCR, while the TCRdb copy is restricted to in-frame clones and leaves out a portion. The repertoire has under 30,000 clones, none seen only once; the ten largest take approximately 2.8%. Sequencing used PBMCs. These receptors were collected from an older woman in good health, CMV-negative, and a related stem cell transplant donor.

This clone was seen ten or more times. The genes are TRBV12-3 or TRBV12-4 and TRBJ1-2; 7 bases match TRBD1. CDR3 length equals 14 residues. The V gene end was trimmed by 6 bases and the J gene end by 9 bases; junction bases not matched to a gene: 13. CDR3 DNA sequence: TGTGCCAGCAGAGATTCGTTCGACAGGGCTAGCTACACCTTC. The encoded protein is CASRDSFDRASYTF.

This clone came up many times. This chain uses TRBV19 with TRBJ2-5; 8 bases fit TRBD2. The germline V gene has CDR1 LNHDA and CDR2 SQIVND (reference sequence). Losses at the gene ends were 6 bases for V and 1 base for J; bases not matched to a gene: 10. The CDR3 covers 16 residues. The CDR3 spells CASSLRGGGTQETQYF. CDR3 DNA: TGTGCCAGTAGCCTACGGGGCGGGGGGACCCAAGAGACCCAGTACTTC.

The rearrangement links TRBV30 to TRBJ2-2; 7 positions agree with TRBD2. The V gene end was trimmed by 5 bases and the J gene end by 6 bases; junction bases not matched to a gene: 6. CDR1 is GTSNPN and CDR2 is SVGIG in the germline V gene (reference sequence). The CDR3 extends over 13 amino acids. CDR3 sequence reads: CAWAGGSPGELFF. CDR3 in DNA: TGTGCCTGGGCCGGGGGGAGTCCCGGGGAGCTGTTTTTT.

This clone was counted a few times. CDR3: CASSPGTSALRQYF. DNA of the CDR3: TGTGCCAGCAGCCCCGGGACTAGCGCCTTGAGGCAGTATTTT. The chain combines TRBV25-1 with TRBJ2-3, with 10 positions matching TRBD2. Germline trimming cut 6 bases from V and 11 bases from J; bases unmatched to any gene: 11. The CDR3 consists of 14 residues. Germline lookup yields CDR1 MGHDK and CDR2 SYGVNS. Complete variable domain (other parts from reference TRBV25-1 and TRBJ2-3): EADIYQTPRYLVIGTGKKITLECSQTMGHDKMYWYQQDPGMELHLIHYSYGVNSTEKGDLSSESTVSRIRTEHFPLTLESARPSHTSQYLCASSPGTSALRQYFGPGTRLTVL.

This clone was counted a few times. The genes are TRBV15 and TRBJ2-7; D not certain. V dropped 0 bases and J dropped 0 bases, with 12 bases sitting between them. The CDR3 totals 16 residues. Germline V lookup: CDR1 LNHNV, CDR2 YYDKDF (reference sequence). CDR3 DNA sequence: TGTGCCACCAGCAGAGATCTTTCTTACAGCTCCTACGAGCAGTACTTC. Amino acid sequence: CATSRDLSYSSYEQYF.

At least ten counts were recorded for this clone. CDR3 loop: CASSLSGTGTHEQYF. The CDR3 DNA reads TGTGCCAGCAGCTTGTCCGGGACAGGGACCCACGAGCAGTACTTC. This chain links TRBV11-1 with TRBJ2-7, with 9 positions matching TRBD1. This CDR3 is 15 amino acids long. J was trimmed by 5 bases and V by 3 bases; bases with no gene match: 8. Germline V gene sequence: CDR1 SGHAT, CDR2 FQDESV (reference sequence).

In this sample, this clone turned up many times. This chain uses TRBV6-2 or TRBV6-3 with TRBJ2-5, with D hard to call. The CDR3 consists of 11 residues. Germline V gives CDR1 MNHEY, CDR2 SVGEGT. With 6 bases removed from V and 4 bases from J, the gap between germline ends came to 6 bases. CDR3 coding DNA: TGTGCCAGCAGCCCCCTAGAGACCCAGTACTTC. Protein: CASSPLETQYF.

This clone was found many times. The CDR3 reads CASSDTGSTHEQYF. DNA of the CDR3: TGCGCCAGCAGTGATACAGGGTCCACCCACGAGCAGTACTTC. This chain joins TRBV10-1 and TRBJ2-7, with D possibly matching TRBD1 (6 bases). The CDR3 has 14 amino acids. Trimming removed 3 bases at V and 5 bases at J, with 14 bases between. Per the germline V gene, CDR1 is WNHNN and CDR2 is SYGVQD (reference sequence).

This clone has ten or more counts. This CDR3 reads CASSRTGGEVGTEAFF. The CDR3 DNA reads as TGTGCCAGCAGCCGGACAGGGGGAGAAGTAGGCACTGAAGCTTTCTTT. V gene TRBV7-2 combines with J gene TRBJ1-1; 10 bases align to TRBD1. The germline gives CDR1 SGHTA, CDR2 FQGNSA. The CDR3 loop spans 16 amino acids. V lost 5 bases, J lost 4 bases, and 10 bases stayed unmatched.

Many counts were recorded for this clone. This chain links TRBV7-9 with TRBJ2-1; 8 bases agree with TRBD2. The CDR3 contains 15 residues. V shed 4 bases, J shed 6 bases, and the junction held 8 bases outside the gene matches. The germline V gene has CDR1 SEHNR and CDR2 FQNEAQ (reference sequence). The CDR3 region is CASSSGTRVINEQFF. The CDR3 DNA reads TGTGCCAGCAGCTCCGGGACTAGGGTTATCAATGAGCAGTTCTTC.

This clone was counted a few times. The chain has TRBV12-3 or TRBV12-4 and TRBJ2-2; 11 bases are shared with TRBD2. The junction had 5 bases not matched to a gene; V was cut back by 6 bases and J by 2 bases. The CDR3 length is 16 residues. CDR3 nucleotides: TGTGCCAGCAGCCCAAGACTAGCGGGAAACACCGGGGAGCTGTTTTTT. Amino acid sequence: CASSPRLAGNTGELFF.

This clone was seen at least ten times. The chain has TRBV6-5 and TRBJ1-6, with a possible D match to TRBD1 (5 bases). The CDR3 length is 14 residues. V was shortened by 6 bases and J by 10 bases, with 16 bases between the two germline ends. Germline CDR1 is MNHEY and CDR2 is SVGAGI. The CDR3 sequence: CASRTGGEGSPLHF. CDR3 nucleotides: TGTGCCAGCAGAACCGGAGGGGAAGGATCACCCCTCCACTTT.

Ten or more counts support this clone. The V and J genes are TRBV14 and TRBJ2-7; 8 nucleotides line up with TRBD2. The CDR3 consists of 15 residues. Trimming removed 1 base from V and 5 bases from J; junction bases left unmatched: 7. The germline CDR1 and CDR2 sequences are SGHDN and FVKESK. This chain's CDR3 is CASSQAGLVSNEQYF. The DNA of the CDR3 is TGTGCCAGCAGCCAAGCGGGACTAGTATCTAACGAGCAGTACTTC.

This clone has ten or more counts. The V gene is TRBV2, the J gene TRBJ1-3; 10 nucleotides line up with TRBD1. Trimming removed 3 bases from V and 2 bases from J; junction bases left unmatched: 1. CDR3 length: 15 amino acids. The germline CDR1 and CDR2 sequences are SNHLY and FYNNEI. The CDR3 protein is CASSEGTGAGNTIYF. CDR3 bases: TGTGCCAGCAGTGAGGGGACAGGGGCTGGAAACACCATATATTTT.

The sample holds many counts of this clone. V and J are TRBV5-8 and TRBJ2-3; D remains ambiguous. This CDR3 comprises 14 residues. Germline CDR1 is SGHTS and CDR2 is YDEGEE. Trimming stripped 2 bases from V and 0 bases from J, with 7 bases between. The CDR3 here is CASSFGTSTDTQYF. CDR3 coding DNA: TGTGCCAGCAGCTTCGGTACTAGCACAGATACGCAGTATTTT.

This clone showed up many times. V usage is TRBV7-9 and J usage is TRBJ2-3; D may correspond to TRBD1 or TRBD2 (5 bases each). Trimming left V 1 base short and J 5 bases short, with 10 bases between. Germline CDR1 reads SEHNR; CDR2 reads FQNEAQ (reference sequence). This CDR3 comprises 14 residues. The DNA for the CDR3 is TGTGCCAGCAGCTTAGATCAGGGAGTAGATACGCAGTATTTT. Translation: CASSLDQGVDTQYF. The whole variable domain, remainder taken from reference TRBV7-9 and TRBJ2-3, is DTGVSQNPRHKITKRGQNVTFRCDPISEHNRLYWYRQTLGQGPEFLTYFQNEAQLEKSRLLSDRFSAERPKGSFSTLEIQRTEQGDSAMYLCASSLDQGVDTQYFGPGTRLTVL.

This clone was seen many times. CDR3 region: CASIGRDEKLFF. The CDR3 nucleotides read TGTGCCAGCATCGGCAGGGATGAAAAACTGTTTTTT. This chain connects TRBV2 to TRBJ1-4; possibly TRBD1 for D (5 bases). V lost 7 bases to trimming and J lost 6 bases, with 9 bases between them. Germline V gene sequence: CDR1 SNHLY, CDR2 FYNNEI. The CDR3 is 12 amino acids.

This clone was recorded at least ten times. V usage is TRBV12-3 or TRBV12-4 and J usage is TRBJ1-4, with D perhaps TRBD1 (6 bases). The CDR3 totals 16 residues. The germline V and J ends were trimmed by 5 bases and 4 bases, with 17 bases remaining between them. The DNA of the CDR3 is TGTGCCAGCAGTACTGGTACCGGGACATTTAATGAAAAACTGTTTTTT. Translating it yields CASSTGTGTFNEKLFF.

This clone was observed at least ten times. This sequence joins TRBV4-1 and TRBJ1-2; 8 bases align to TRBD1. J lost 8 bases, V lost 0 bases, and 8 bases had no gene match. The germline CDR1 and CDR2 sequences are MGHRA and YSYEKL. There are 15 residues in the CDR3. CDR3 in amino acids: CASSQDPRTGKGYTF. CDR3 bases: TGCGCCAGCAGCCAAGATCCGAGGACAGGGAAGGGCTACACCTTC.

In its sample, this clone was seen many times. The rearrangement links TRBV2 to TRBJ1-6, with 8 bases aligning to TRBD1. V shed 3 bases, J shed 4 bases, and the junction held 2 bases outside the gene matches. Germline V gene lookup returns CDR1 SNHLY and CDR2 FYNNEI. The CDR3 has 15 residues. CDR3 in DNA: TGTGCCAGCAGTGACCGGGACAGGTATAATTCACCCCTCCACTTT. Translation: CASSDRDRYNSPLHF.

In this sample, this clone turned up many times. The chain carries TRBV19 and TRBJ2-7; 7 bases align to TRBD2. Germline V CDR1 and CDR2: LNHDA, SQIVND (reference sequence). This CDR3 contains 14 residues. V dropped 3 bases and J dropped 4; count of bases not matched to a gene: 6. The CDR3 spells CASSMAAGVYEQYF. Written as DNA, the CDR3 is TGTGCCAGTAGTATGGCGGCGGGGGTTTACGAGCAGTACTTC. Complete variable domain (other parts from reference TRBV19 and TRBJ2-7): DGGITQSPKYLFRKEGQNVTLSCEQNLNHDAMYWYRQDPGQGLRLIYYSQIVNDFQKGDIAEGYSVSREKKESFPLTVTSAQKNPTAFYLCASSMAAGVYEQYFGPGTRLTVT.

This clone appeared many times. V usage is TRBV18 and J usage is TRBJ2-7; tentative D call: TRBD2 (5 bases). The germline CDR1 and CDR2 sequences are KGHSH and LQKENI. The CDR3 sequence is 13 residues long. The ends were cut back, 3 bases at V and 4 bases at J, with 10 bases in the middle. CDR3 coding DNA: TGTGCCAGCTCACCTGGGCCGGGGTACGAGCAGTACTTC. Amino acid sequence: CASSPGPGYEQYF.

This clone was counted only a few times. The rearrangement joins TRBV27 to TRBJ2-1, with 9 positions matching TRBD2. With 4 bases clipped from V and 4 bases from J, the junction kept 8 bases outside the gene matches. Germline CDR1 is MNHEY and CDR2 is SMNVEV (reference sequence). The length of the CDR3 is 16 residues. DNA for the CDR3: TGTGCCAGCAGTTGGGGAGCGGGAGGTGCGTACAATGAGCAGTTCTTC. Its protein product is CASSWGAGGAYNEQFF.

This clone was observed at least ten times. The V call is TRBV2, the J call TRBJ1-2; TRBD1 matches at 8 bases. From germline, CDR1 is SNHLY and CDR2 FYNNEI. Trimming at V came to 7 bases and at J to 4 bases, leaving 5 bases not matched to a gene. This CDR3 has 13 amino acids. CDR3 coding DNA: TGTGCCAGCACGACAGGGGTTCCCTATGGCTACACCTTC. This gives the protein CASTTGVPYGYTF.

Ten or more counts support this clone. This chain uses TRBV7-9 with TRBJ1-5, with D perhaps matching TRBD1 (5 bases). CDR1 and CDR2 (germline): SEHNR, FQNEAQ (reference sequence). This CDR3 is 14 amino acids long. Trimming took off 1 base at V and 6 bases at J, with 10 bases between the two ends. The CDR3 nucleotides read TGTGCCAGCAGCTTAGGGCAGGGTGGTCAGCCCCAGCATTTT. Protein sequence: CASSLGQGGQPQHF. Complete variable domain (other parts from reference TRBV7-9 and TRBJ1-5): DTGVSQNPRHKITKRGQNVTFRCDPISEHNRLYWYRQTLGQGPEFLTYFQNEAQLEKSRLLSDRFSAERPKGSFSTLEIQRTEQGDSAMYLCASSLGQGGQPQHFGDGTRLSIL.

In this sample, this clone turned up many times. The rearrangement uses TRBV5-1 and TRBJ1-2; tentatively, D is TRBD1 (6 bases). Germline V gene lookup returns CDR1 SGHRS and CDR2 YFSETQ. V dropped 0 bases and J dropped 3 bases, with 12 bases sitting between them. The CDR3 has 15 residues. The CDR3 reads CASSLGPTGDYGYTF. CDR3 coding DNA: TGCGCCAGCAGCTTGGGCCCGACAGGTGACTATGGCTACACCTTC. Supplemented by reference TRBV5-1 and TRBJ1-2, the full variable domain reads KAGVTQTPRYLIKTRGQQVTLSCSPISGHRSVSWYQQTPGQGLQFLFEYFSETQRNKGNFPGRFSGRQFSNSRSEMNVSTLELGDSALYLCASSLGPTGDYGYTFGSGTRLTVV.

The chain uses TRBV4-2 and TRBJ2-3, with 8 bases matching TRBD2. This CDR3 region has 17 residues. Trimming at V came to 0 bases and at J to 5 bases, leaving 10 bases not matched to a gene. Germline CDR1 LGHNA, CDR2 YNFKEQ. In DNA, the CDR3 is TGTGCCAGCAGCCAAGAAAAGCGGGAGTTGAGACAAGATACGCAGTATTTT. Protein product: CASSQEKRELRQDTQYF.

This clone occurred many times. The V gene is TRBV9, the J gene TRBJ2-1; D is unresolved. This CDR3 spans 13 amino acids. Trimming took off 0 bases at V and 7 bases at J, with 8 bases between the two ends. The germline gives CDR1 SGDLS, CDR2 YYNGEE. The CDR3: CASSVGAGNEQFF. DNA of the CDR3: TGTGCCAGCAGCGTAGGGGCTGGAAATGAGCAGTTCTTC.

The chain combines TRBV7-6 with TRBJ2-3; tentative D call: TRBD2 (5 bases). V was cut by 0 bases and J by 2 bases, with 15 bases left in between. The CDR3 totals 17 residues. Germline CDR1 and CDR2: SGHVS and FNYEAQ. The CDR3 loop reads CASSLASSGRLTDTQYF. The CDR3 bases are TGTGCCAGCAGCTTAGCATCCAGCGGACGCCTCACAGATACGCAGTATTTT.

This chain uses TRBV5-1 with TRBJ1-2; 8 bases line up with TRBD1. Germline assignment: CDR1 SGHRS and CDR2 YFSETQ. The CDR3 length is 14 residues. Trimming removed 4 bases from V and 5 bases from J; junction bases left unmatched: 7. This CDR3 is CASSRGQETYGYTF. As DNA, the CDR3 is TGCGCCAGCAGCCGGGGACAGGAGACATATGGCTACACCTTC.

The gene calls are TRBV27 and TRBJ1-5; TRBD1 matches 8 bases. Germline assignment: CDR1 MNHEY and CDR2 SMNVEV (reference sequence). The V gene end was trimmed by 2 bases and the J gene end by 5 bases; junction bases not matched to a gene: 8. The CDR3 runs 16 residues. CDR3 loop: CASSLNAARGHQPQHF. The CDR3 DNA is TGTGCCAGCAGTTTAAATGCAGCCAGGGGGCATCAGCCCCAGCATTTT.